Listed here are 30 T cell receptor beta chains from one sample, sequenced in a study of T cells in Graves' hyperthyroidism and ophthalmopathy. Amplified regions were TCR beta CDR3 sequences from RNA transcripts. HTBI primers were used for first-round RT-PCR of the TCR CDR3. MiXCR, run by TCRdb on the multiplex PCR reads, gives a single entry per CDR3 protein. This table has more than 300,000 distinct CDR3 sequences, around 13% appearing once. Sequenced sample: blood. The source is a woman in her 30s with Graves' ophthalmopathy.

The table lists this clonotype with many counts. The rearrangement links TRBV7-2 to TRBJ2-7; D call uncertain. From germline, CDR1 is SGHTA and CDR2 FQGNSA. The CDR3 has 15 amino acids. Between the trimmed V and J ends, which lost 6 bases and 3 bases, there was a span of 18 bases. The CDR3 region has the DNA TGTGCCAGCAGGGCAGCGATCCTATCGGTCTACGAGCAGTACTTC. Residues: CASRAAILSVYEQYF.

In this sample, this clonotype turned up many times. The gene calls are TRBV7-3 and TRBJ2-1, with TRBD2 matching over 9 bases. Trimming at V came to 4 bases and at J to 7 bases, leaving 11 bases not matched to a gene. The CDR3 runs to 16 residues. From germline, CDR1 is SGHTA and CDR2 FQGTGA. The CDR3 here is CASSSVPGAGGNEQFF. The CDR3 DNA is TGTGCCAGCAGCTCGGTCCCGGGGGCGGGAGGGAATGAGCAGTTCTTC.

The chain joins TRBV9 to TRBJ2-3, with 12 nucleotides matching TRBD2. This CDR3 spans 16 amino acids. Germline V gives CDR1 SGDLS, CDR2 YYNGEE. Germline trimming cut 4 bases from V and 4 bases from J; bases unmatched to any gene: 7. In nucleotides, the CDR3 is TGTGCCAGCAGCTTTCGGACTAGCGGGGACTCAGATACGCAGTATTTT. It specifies CASSFRTSGDSDTQYF.

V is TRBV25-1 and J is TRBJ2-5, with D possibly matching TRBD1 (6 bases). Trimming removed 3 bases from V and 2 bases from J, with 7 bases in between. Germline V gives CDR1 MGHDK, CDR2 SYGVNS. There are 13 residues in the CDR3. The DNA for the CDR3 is TGTGCCAGCAGTGAGGGGGCTCAAGAGACCCAGTACTTC. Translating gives CASSEGAQETQYF. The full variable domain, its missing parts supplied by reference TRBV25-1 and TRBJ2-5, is EADIYQTPRYLVIGTGKKITLECSQTMGHDKMYWYQQDPGMELHLIHYSYGVNSTEKGDLSSESTVSRIRTEHFPLTLESARPSHTSQYLCASSEGAQETQYFGPGTRLLVL.

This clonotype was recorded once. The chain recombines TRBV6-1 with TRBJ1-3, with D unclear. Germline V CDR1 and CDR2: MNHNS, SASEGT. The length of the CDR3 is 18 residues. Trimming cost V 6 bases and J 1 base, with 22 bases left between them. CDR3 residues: CASSPLVRQTASGNTIYF. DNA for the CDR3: TGTGCCAGCAGCCCCTTAGTTCGGCAGACCGCTTCTGGAAACACCATATATTTT.

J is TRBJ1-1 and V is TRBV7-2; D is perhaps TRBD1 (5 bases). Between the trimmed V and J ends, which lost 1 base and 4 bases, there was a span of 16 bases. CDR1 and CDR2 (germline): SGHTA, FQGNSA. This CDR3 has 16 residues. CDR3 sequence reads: CASSLGRGGRGTEAFF. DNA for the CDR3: TGTGCCAGCAGCTTAGGGCGGGGGGGACGGGGCACTGAAGCTTTCTTT.

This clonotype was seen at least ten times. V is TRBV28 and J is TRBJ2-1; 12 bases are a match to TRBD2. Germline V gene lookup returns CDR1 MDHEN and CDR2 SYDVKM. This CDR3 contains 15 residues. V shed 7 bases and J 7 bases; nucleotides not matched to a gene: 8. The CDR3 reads CASTTPGLAGNEQFF. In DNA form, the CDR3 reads TGTGCCAGCACCACACCGGGACTAGCGGGTAATGAGCAGTTCTTC.

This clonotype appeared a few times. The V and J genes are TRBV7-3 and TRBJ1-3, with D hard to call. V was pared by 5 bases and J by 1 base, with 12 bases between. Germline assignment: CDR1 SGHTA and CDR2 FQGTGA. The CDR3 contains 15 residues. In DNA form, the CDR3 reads TGTGCCAGCAGCCAAGAATACTTGTCTGGAAACACCATATATTTT. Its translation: CASSQEYLSGNTIYF.

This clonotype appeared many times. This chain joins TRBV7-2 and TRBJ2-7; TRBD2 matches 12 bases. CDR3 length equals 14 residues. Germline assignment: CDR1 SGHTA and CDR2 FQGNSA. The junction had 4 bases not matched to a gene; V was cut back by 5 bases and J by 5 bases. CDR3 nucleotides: TGTGCCAGCAGCCCAGGACTAGCGGGGAACGAGCAGTACTTC. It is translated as CASSPGLAGNEQYF.

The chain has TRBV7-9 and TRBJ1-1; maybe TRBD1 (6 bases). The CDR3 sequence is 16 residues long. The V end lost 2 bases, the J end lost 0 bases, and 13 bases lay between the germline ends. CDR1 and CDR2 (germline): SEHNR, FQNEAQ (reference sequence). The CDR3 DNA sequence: TGTGCCAGCAGCTTAAGGGGGGGAAGGGTGAACACTGAAGCTTTCTTT. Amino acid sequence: CASSLRGGRVNTEAFF. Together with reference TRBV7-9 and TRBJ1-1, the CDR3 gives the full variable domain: DTGVSQNPRHKITKRGQNVTFRCDPISEHNRLYWYRQTLGQGPEFLTYFQNEAQLEKSRLLSDRFSAERPKGSFSTLEIQRTEQGDSAMYLCASSLRGGRVNTEAFFGQGTRLTVV.

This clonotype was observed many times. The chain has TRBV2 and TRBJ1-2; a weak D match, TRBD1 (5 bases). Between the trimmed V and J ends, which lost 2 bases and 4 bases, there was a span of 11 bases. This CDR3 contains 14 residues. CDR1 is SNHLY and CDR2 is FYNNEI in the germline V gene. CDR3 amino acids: CASSESGIGYGYTF. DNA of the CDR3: TGTGCCAGCAGTGAATCAGGGATAGGCTATGGCTACACCTTC.

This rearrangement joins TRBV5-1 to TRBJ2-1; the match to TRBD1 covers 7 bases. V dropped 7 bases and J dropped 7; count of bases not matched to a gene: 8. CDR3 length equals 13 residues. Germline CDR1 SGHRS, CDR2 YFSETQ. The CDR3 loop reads CASGYGTVNEQFF. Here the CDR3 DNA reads TGCGCCAGCGGCTACGGGACAGTTAATGAGCAGTTCTTC. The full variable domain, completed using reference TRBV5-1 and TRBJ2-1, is KAGVTQTPRYLIKTRGQQVTLSCSPISGHRSVSWYQQTPGQGLQFLFEYFSETQRNKGNFPGRFSGRQFSNSRSEMNVSTLELGDSALYLCASGYGTVNEQFFGPGTRLTVL.

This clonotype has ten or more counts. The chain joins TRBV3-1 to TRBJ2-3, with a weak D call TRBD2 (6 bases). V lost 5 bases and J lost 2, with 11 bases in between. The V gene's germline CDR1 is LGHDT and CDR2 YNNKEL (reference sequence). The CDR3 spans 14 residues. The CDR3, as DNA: TGTGCCAGCAGCTCGGGGGTCTACACAGATACGCAGTATTTT. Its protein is CASSSGVYTDTQYF.

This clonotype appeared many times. CDR3 amino acids: CASSWSLPGQGTPSTYEQYF. In DNA form, the CDR3 reads TGTGCCAGCAGTTGGTCGTTACCGGGACAGGGGACTCCCTCAACCTACGAGCAGTACTTC. V and J are TRBV6-1 and TRBJ2-7; 10 bases align to TRBD1. The CDR3 loop spans 20 amino acids. V dropped 5 bases and J dropped 2; count of bases not matched to a gene: 21. Germline V gene sequence: CDR1 MNHNS, CDR2 SASEGT.

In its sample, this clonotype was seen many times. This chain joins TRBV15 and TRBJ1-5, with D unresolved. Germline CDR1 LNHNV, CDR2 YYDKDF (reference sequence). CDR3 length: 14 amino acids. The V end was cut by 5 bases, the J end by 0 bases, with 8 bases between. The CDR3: CATSPSYSNQPQHF. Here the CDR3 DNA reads TGTGCCACCAGCCCGAGTTATAGCAATCAGCCCCAGCATTTT.

DNA for the CDR3: TGCAGTGCTAGGGAACTAGCGGGGGGGTTAAAAAACATTCAGTACTTC. It translates to CSARELAGGLKNIQYF. The genes are TRBV20-1 and TRBJ2-4; TRBD2 aligns across 13 bases. CDR1 DFQATT and CDR2 SNEGSKA come from the germline V gene (reference sequence). The CDR3 is 16 amino acids. Germline trimming cut 3 bases from V and 4 bases from J; bases unmatched to any gene: 6.

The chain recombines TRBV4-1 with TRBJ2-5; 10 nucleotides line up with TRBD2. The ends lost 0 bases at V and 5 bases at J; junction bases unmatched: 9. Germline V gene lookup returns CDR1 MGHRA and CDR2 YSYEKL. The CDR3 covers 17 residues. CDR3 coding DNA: TGCGCCAGCAGCCAAGAGATTAGCGGGGGGTCTAGGGAGACCCAGTACTTC. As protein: CASSQEISGGSRETQYF.

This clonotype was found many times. CDR3 region: CSARGRNSYNEQFF. The DNA of the CDR3 is TGCAGTGCTAGGGGTAGGAACTCCTACAATGAGCAGTTCTTC. The genes are TRBV20-1 and TRBJ2-1; D not certain. Germline values: CDR1 DFQATT, CDR2 SNEGSKA (reference sequence). The CDR3 consists of 14 residues. The V and J ends lost 3 bases and 0 bases respectively, with 9 bases between them.

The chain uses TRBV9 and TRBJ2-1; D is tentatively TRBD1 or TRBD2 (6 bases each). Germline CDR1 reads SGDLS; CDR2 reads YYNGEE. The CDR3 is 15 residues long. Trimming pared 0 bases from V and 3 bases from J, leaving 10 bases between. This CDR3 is CASSVVGGGYNEQFF. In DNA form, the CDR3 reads TGTGCCAGCAGCGTAGTTGGAGGGGGCTACAATGAGCAGTTCTTC.

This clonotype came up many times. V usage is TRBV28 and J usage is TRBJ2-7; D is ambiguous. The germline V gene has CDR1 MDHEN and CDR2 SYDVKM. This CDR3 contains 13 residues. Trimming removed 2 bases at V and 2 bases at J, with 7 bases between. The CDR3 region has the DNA TGTGCCAGCAGTTTAACGGTCCCCTACGAGCAGTACTTC. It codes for CASSLTVPYEQYF.

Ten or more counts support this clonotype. As DNA, the CDR3 is TGCAGTGCTAGAACCAACAACTACGAGCAGTACTTC. Protein: CSARTNNYEQYF. The rearrangement uses TRBV20-1 and TRBJ2-7; no clear D. Trimming took 2 bases from V and 3 from J, leaving 8 bases between them. This CDR3 has 12 amino acids. The germline gives CDR1 DFQATT, CDR2 SNEGSKA (reference sequence).

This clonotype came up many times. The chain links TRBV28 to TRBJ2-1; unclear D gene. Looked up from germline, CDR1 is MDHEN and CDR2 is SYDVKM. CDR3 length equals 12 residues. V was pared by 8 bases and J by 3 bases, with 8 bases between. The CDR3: CASEQNYNEQFF. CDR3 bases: TGTGCCAGCGAACAAAACTACAATGAGCAGTTCTTC.

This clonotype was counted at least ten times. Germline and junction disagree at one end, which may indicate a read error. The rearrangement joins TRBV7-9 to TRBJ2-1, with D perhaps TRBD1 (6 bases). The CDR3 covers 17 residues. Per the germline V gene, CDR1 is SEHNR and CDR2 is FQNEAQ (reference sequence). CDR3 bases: TGTGCCAGCAGCTCCTCGGAGGACAGAGCATCCTCCAATGAGCAGTTCTTC. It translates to CASSSSEDRASSNEQFF.

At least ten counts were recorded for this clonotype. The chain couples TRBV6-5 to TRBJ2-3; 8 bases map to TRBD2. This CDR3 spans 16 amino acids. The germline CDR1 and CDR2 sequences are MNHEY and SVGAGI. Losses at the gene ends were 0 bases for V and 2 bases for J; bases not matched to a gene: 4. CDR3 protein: CASSYSGGGNTDTQYF. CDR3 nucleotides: TGTGCCAGCAGTTACTCGGGCGGGGGGAACACAGATACGCAGTATTTT.

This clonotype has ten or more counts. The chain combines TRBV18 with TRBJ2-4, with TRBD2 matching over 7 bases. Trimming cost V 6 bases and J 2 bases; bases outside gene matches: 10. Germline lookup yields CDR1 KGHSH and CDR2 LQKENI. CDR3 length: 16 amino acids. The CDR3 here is CASSTAGRPPKNIQYF. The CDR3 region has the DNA TGTGCCAGCTCCACAGCGGGGAGGCCTCCCAAAAACATTCAGTACTTC.

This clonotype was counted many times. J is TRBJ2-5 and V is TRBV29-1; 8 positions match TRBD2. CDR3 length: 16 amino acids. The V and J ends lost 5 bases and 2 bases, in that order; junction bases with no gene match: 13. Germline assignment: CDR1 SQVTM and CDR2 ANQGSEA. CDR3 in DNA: TGCAGCGTTTTTACCCCCCAGCGGGGGATACAAGAGACCCAGTACTTC. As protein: CSVFTPQRGIQETQYF.

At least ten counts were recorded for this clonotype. The CDR3 sequence is CASTHLRGTQYF. The CDR3 bases are TGTGCCAGCACCCACCTTCGGGGGACCCAGTACTTC. V is TRBV12-3 or TRBV12-4 and J is TRBJ2-5; a weak D match, TRBD2 (5 bases). The V and J ends lost 7 bases and 7 bases respectively, with 13 bases between them. This CDR3 is 12 amino acids long.

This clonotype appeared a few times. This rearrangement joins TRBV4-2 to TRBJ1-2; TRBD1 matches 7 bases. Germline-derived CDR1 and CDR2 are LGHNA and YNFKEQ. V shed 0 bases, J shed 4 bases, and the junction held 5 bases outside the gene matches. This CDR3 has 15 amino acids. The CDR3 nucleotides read TGTGCCAGCAGCCAAGAGACAGGGAAGCTCTATGGCTACACCTTC. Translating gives CASSQETGKLYGYTF.

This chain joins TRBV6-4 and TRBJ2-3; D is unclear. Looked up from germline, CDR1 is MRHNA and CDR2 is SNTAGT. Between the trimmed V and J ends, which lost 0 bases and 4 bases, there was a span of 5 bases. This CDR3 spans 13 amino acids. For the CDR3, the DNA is TGTGCCAGCAGTGACTCTGGGTCAGATACGCAGTATTTT. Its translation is CASSDSGSDTQYF.

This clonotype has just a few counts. In DNA, the CDR3 is TGTGCCATCCATCCCGCAGGGGGATGGGCTGAAGCTTTCTTT. Translating gives CAIHPAGGWAEAFF. The chain is built from TRBV28 and TRBJ1-1; TRBD1 aligns across 7 bases. The junction had 14 bases not matched to a gene; V was cut back by 10 bases and J by 6 bases. From germline, CDR1 is MDHEN and CDR2 SYDVKM. This CDR3 comprises 14 residues.